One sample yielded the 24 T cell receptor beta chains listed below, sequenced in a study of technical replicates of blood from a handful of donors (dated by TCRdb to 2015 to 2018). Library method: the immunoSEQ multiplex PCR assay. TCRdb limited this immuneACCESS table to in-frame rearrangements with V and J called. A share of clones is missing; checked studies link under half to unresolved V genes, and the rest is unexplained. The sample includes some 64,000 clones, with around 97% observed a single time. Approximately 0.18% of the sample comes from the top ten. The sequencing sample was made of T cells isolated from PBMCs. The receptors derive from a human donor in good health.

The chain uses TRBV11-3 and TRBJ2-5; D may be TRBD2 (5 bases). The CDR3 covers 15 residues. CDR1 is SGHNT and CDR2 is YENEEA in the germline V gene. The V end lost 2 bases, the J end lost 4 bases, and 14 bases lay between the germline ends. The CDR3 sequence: CASSLPGPAGETQYF. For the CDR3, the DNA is TGTGCCAGCAGCTTACCCGGTCCCGCGGGAGAGACCCAGTACTTC. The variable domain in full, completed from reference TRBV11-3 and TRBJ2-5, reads EAGVVQSPRYKIIEKKQPVAFWCNPISGHNTLYWYLQNLGQGPELLIRYENEEAVDDSQLPKDRFSAERLKGVDSTLKIQPAELGDSAVYLCASSLPGPAGETQYFGPGTRLLVL.

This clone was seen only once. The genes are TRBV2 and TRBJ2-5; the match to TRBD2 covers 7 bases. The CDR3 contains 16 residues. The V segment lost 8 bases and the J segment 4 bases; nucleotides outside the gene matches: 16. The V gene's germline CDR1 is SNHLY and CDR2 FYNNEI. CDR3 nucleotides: TGTGCCAGCGTAGGAGGAGGGAGGGGATGGGGAGAGACCCAGTACTTC. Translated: CASVGGGRGWGETQYF.

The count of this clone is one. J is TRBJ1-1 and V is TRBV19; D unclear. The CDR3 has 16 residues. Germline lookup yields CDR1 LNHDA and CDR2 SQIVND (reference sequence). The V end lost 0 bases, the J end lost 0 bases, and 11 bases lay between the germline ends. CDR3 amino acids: CASSIDINSLNTEAFF. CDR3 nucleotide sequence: TGTGCCAGTAGTATAGATATTAACAGTTTGAACACTGAAGCTTTCTTT.

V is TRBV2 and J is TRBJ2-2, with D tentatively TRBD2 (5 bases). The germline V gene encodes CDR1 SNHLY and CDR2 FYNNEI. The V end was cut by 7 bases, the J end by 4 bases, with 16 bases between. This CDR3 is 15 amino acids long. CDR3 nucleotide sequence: TGTGCCAGCACTCTTCGGGAAGAGATCACCGGGGAGCTGTTTTTT. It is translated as CASTLREEITGELFF.

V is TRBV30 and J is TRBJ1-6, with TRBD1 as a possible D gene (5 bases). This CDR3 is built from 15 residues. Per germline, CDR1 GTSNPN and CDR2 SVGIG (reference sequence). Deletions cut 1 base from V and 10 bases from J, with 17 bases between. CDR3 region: CAWSGAGYGSSPLHF. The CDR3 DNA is TGTGCCTGGAGTGGGGCAGGGTATGGATCCTCACCCCTCCACTTT.

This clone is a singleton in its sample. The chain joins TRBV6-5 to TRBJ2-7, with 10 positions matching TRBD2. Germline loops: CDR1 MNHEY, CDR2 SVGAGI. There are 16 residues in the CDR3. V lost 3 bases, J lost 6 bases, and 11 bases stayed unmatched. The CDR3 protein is CASSYGASGRQREQYF. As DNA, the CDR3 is TGTGCCAGCAGTTATGGGGCTAGCGGGAGACAACGCGAGCAGTACTTC.

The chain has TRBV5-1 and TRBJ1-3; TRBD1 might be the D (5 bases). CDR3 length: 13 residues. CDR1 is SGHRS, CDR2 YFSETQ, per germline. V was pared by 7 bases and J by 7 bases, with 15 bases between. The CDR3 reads CASWVGVGNTIYF. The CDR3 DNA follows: TGCGCCAGCTGGGTAGGGGTCGGGAACACCATATATTTT.

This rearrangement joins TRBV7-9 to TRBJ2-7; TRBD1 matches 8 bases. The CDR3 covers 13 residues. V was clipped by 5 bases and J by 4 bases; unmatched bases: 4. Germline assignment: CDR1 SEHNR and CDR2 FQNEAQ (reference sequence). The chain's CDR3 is CASSPQGAYEQYF. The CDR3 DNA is TGTGCCAGCAGCCCTCAGGGGGCTTACGAGCAGTACTTC.

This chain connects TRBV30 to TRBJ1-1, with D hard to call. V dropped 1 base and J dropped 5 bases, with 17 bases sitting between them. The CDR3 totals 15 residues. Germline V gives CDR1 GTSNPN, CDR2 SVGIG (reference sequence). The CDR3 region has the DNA TGTGCCTGGAGTGCCCCGGAATACGACTGGACTGAAGCTTTCTTT. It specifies CAWSAPEYDWTEAFF.

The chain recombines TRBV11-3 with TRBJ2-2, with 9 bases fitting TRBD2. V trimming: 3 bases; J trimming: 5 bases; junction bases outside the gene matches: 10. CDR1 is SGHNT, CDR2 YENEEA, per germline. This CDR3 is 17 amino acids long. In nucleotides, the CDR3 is TGTGCCAGCAGCTTTGGTGCGGGAGGGCCTTTAACCGGGGAGCTGTTTTTT. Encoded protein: CASSFGAGGPLTGELFF.

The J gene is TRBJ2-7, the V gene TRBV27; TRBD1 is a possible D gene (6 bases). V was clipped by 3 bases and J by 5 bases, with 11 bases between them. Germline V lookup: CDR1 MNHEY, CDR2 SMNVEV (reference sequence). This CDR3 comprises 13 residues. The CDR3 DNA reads TGTGCCAGCAGTTTTAGGGGGTACAACGAGCAGTACTTC. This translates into CASSFRGYNEQYF.

CDR3 region: CASSLVADAHEQYF. CDR3 nucleotides: TGTGCCAGCAGCTTAGTGGCGGATGCCCACGAGCAGTACTTC. The chain joins TRBV7-2 to TRBJ2-7; D remains ambiguous. The length of the CDR3 is 14 residues. Deletions cut 1 base from V and 5 bases from J, with 12 bases between. CDR1 and CDR2 (germline): SGHTA, FQGNSA.

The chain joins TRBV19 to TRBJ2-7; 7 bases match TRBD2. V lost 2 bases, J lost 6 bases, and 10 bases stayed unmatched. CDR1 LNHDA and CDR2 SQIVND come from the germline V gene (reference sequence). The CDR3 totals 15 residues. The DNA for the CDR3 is TGTGCCAGTAGTATATCTATAGGGACTATAAGCGAGCAGTACTTC. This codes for CASSISIGTISEQYF.

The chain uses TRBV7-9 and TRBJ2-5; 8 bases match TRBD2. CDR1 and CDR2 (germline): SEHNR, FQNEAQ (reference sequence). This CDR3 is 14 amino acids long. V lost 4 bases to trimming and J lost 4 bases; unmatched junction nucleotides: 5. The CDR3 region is CASSSGLAGETQYF. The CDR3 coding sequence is TGTGCCAGCAGCTCCGGACTAGCTGGAGAGACCCAGTACTTC.

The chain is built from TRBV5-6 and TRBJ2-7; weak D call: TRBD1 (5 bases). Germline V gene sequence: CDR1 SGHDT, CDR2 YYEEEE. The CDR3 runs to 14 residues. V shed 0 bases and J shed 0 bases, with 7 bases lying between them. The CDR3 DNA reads TGTGCCAGCAGCTTGGCCGGACACTCCTACGAGCAGTACTTC. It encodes CASSLAGHSYEQYF.

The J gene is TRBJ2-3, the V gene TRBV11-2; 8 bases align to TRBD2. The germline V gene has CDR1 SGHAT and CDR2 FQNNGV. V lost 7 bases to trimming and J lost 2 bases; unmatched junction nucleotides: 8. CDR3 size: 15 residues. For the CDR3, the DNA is TGTGCCAGCAACAAACGGGGGGGGTTCACAGATACGCAGTATTTT. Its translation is CASNKRGGFTDTQYF.

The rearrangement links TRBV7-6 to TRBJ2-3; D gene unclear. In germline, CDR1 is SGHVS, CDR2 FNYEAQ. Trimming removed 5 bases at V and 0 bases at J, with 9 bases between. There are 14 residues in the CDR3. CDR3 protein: CASSPLTSTDTQYF. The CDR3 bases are TGTGCCAGCAGCCCCCTGACTAGCACAGATACGCAGTATTTT.

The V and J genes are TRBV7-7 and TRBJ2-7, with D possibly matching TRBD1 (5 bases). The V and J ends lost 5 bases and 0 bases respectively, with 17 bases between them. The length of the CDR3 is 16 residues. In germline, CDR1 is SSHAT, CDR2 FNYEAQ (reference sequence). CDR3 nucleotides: TGTGCCAGCAGCCCCTCCCCGACAGCAACCTCCTACGAGCAGTACTTC. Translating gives CASSPSPTATSYEQYF.

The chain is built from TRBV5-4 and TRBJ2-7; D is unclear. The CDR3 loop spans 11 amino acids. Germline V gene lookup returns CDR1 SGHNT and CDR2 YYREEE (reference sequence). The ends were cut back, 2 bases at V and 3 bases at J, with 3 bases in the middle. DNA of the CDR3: TGTGCCAGCAGCTTTAACTACGAGCAGTACTTC. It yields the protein CASSFNYEQYF.

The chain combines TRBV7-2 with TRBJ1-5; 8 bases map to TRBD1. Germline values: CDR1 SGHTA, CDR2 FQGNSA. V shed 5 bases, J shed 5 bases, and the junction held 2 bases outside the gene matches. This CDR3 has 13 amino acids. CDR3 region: CASSPDRDQPQHF. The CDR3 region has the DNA TGTGCCAGCAGCCCGGACAGGGATCAGCCCCAGCATTTT.

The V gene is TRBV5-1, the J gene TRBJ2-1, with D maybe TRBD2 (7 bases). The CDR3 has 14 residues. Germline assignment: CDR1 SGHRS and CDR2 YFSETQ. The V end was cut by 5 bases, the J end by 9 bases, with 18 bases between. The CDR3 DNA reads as TGCGCCAGCAGTCCCCGATCAGGGGAGGGTGAGCAGTTCTTC. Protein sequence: CASSPRSGEGEQFF. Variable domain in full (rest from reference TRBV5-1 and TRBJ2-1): KAGVTQTPRYLIKTRGQQVTLSCSPISGHRSVSWYQQTPGQGLQFLFEYFSETQRNKGNFPGRFSGRQFSNSRSEMNVSTLELGDSALYLCASSPRSGEGEQFFGPGTRLTVL.

The CDR3, as DNA: TGTGCCAGTAGTATGTACGCCGGTCAGTACATGACCCTAGACAATCAGCCCCAGCATTTT. This translates into CASSMYAGQYMTLDNQPQHF. The chain joins TRBV19 to TRBJ1-5, with D hard to call. Trimming left V 3 bases short and J 3 bases short, with 27 bases between. The CDR3 extends over 20 amino acids. Germline CDR1 is LNHDA and CDR2 is SQIVND (reference sequence).

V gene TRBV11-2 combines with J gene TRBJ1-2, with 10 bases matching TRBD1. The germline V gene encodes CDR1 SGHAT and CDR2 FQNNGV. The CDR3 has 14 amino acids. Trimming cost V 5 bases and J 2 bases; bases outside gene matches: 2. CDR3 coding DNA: TGTGCCAGCAGCCTGGGACAGGGGAACTATGGCTACACCTTC. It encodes CASSLGQGNYGYTF.

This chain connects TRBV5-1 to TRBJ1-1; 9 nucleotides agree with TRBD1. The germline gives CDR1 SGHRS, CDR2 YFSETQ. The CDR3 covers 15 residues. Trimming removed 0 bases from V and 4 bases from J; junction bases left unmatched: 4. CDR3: CASSLGTGVGTEAFF. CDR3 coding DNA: TGCGCCAGCAGCTTGGGGACAGGGGTCGGCACTGAAGCTTTCTTT.